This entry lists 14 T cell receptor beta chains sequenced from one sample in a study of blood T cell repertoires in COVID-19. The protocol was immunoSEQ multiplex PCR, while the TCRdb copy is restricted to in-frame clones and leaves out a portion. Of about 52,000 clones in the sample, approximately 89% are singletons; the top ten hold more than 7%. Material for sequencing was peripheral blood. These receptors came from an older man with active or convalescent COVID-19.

CDR3 sequence reads: CASSPPGATEAFF. DNA of the CDR3: TGTGCCAGCAGCCCCCCAGGGGCCACTGAAGCTTTCTTT. The chain uses TRBV7-8 and TRBJ1-1; possible D gene TRBD1, 6 bases. CDR3 length: 13 amino acids. The germline V gene encodes CDR1 SGHVS and CDR2 FQNEAQ. The germline V and J ends were trimmed by 5 bases and 4 bases, with 11 bases remaining between them.

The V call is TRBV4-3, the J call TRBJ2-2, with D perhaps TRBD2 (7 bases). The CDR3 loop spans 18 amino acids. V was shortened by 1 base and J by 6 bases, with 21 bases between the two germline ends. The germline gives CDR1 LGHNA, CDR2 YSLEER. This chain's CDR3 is CASSQVVGGRTIPGELFF. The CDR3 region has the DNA TGCGCCAGCAGCCAAGTAGTCGGGGGGCGGACGATCCCCGGGGAGCTGTTTTTT.

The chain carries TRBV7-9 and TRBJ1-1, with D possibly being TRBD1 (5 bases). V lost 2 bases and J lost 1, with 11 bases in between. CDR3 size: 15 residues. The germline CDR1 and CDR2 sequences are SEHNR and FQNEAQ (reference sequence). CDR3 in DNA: TGTGCCAGCAGCTTATTCACAGGACCGAACACTGAAGCTTTCTTT. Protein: CASSLFTGPNTEAFF.

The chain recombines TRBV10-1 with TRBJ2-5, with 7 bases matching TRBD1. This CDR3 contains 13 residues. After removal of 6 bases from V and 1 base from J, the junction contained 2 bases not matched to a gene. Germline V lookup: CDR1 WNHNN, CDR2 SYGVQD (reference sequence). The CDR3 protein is CASSPGGQETQYF. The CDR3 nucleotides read TGCGCCAGCAGCCCAGGGGGCCAAGAGACCCAGTACTTC.

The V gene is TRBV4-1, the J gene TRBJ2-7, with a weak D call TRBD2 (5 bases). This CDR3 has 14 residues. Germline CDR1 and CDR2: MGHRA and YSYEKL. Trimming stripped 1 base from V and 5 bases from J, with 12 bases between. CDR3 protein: CASSQAAAGNEQYF. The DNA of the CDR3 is TGCGCCAGCAGCCAAGCCGCCGCGGGCAACGAGCAGTACTTC.

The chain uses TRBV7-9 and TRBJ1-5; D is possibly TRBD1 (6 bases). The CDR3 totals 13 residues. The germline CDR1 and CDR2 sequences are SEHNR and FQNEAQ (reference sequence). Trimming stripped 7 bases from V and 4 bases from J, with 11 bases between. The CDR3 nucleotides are TGTGCCAGCAAGCAGGGGTTAAATCAGCCCCAGCATTTT. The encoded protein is CASKQGLNQPQHF.

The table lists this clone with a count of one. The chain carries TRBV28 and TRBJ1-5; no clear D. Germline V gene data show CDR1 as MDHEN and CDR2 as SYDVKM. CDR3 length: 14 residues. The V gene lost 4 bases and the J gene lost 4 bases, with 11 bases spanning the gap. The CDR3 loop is CASSSAGVNQPQHF. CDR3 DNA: TGTGCCAGCAGTTCAGCAGGTGTAAATCAGCCCCAGCATTTT.

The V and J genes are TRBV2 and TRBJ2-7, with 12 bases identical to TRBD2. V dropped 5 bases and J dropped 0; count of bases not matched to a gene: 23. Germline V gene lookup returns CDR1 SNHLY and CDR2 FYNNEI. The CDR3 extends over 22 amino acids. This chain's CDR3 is CASSYSFRPGLAGGIPSYEQYF. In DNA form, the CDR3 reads TGTGCCAGCAGTTACAGCTTCCGACCTGGTCTAGCGGGAGGGATACCCTCCTACGAGCAGTACTTC.

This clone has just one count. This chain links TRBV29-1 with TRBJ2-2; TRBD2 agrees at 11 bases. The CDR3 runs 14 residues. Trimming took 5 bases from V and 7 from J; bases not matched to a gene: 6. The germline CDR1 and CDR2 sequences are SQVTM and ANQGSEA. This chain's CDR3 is CSVRTSGSGGELFF. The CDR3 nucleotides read TGCAGCGTTCGCACTAGCGGGAGTGGCGGGGAGCTGTTTTTT.

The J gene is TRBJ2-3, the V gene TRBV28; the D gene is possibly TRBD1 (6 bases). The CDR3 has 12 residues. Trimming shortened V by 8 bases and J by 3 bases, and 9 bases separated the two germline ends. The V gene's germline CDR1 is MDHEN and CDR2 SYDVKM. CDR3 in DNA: TGTGCCAGCCTGGGGGCAACAGATACGCAGTATTTT. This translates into CASLGATDTQYF. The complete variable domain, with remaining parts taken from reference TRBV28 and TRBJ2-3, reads DVKVTQSSRYLVKRTGEKVFLECVQDMDHENMFWYRQDPGLGLRLIYFSYDVKMKEKGDIPEGYSVSREKKERFSLILESASTNQTSMYLCASLGATDTQYFGPGTRLTVL.

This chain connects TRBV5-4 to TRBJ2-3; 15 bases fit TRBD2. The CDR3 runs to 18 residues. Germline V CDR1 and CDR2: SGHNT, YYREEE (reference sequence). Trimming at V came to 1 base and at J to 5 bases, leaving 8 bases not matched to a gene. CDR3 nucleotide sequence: TGTGCCAGCAGCTTGTCAGGACTAGCGGGGGGGCGGAGAGATACGCAGTATTTT. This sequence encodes CASSLSGLAGGRRDTQYF.

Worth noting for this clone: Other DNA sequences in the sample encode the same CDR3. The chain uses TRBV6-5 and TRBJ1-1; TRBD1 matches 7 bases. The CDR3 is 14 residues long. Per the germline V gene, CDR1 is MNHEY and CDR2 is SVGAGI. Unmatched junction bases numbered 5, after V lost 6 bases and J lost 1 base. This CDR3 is CASRPGQQNTEAFF. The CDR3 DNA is TGTGCCAGCAGGCCGGGACAGCAGAACACTGAAGCTTTCTTT.

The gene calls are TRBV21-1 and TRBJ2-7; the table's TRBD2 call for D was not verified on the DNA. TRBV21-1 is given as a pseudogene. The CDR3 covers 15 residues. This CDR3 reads CASSTLLAGCSEQYF. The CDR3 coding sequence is TGTGCCAGCAGCACCCTCCTAGCGGGGTGTAGTGAGCAGTACTTC.

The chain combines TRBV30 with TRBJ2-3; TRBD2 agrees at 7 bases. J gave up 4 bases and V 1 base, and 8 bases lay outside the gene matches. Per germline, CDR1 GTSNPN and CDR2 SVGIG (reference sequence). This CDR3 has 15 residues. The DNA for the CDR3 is TGTGCCTGGAGTGGCGGACTAGGCGCGGCAGATACGCAGTATTTT. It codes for CAWSGGLGAADTQYF.